Given below is one TCR beta chain in context. This sample is part of a study of blood T cell repertoires in COVID-19. Study at large: The cDNA or gDNA used as material had been derived from T cells, B-cell-depleted T cells, or PBMCs.

CDR1 and CDR2 from the germline V gene are LGHDT and YNNKEL (reference sequence). This CDR3 spans 15 amino acids. Trimming cost V 7 bases and J 0 bases; bases outside gene matches: 8. Original handling: Amplification with reference gene primers provided the estimates of nucleated cell counts. Data came from immunoSEQ multiplex PCR; TCRdb stores just in-frame clones and leaves some out. The DNA was the basis for D and trimming; V, J and clone size are from that table. The sample contains 310,000 or so clones, approximately 85% of which appear only once. The sample taken for sequencing was peripheral blood. This sequence was found in a woman between 50 and 59 years old with acute or convalescent COVID-19. The rearrangement uses TRBV3-1 (or the pseudogene TRBV3-2) and TRBJ1-2; 7 nucleotides agree with TRBD1. CDR3 DNA: TGTGCCAGCACCCATAATGGACAGGCTAACTATGGCTACACCTTC. The encoded protein is CASTHNGQANYGYTF.